These T cell receptor beta chains were read from a single sample in a study of blood T cell repertoires in COVID-19. The protocol was immunoSEQ multiplex PCR, while the TCRdb copy is restricted to in-frame clones and leaves out a portion. The sample yields about 24,000 clones, over 60% seen once. Sequenced input: peripheral blood. The source is a woman over 75 with acute or convalescent COVID-19. The CDR3 runs from the conserved cysteine through the conserved F or W. Each record gives: V gene, J gene, D gene, clone size, CDR3 protein, CDR3 DNA. D genes are given only for firm matches. For some rows the clone size is stated as once, few or many, or as a class when expanded; others skip it.

V: TRBV6-5
J: TRBJ2-7
D: TRBD1
size: -
CDR3: CASRGQGGEEQYF
DNA: TGTGCCAGCAGGGGACAGGGGGGGGAGGAGCAGTACTTC

V: TRBV5-1
J: TRBJ2-2
D: TRBD1
size: -
CDR3: CASSLQGGNTGELFF
DNA: TGCGCCAGCAGCTTGCAAGGGGGCAACACCGGGGAGCTGTTTTTT

V: TRBV3-1/TRBV3-2
J: TRBJ1-5
D: -
size: -
CDR3: CASSHGIHGQPQHF
DNA: TGTGCCAGCAGCCACGGGATTCACGGGCAGCCCCAGCATTTT

V: TRBV30
J: TRBJ2-1
D: -
size: -
CDR3: CAWNRDLRGEQFF
DNA: TGTGCCTGGAATCGGGATCTACGGGGTGAGCAGTTCTTC

V: TRBV10-3
J: TRBJ2-3
D: TRBD2
size: -
CDR3: CAISDPAGGTDTQYF
DNA: TGTGCCATCAGTGATCCAGCGGGAGGAACAGATACGCAGTATTTT

V: TRBV27
J: TRBJ1-6
D: -
size: -
CDR3: CASSFPNSPLHF
DNA: TGTGCCAGCAGTTTCCCAAATTCACCCCTCCACTTT

V: TRBV6-1
J: TRBJ2-2
D: -
size: -
CDR3: CASSEQGNTGELFF
DNA: TGTGCCAGCAGTGAGCAGGGGAACACCGGGGAGCTGTTTTTT

V: TRBV2
J: TRBJ2-2
D: -
size: -
CDR3: CASKIQTDTGELFF
DNA: TGTGCCAGCAAAATACAGACGGACACCGGGGAGCTGTTTTTT

V: TRBV18
J: TRBJ2-1
D: -
size: many
CDR3: CASSPQDRPNEQFF
DNA: TGTGCCAGCTCACCACAGGACAGACCCAATGAGCAGTTCTTC

V: TRBV5-4
J: TRBJ2-4
D: -
size: -
CDR3: CASSPPGLAKNIQYF
DNA: TGTGCCAGCAGCCCTCCGGGACTAGCCAAAAACATTCAGTACTTC

V: TRBV18
J: TRBJ2-7
D: TRBD1
size: few
CDR3: CASSLGQGAYEQYF
DNA: TGTGCCAGCTCACTAGGACAGGGGGCCTACGAGCAGTACTTC

V: TRBV2
J: TRBJ1-5
D: TRBD1
size: once
CDR3: CASRGQGDQPQHF
DNA: TGTGCCAGCAGGGGACAGGGGGATCAGCCCCAGCATTTT

V: TRBV7-3
J: TRBJ2-2
D: TRBD1
size: -
CDR3: CASSSGGGGGQGARTGELFF
DNA: TGTGCCAGCAGCTCCGGCGGGGGCGGAGGACAGGGGGCGCGCACCGGGGAGCTGTTTTTT

V: TRBV19
J: TRBJ2-7
D: -
size: -
CDR3: CASSPRTASSYEQYF
DNA: TGTGCCAGTAGTCCCCGGACAGCGAGCTCCTACGAGCAGTACTTC

V: TRBV7-2
J: TRBJ1-6
D: -
size: -
CDR3: CASSLAPTGIYNSPLHF
DNA: TGTGCCAGCAGCTTAGCACCGACAGGAATCTATAATTCACCCCTCCACTTT

V: TRBV25-1
J: TRBJ1-6
D: -
size: few
CDR3: CASSESWGVGNSPLHF
DNA: TGTGCCAGCAGTGAATCTTGGGGGGTTGGAAATTCACCCCTCCACTTT

V: TRBV5-4
J: TRBJ2-7
D: TRBD1
size: large
CDR3: CASRDWTGSSYEQYF
DNA: TGTGCCAGCAGGGACTGGACAGGGAGCTCCTACGAGCAGTACTTC

V: TRBV9
J: TRBJ1-3
D: -
size: -
CDR3: CASSELTGNTIYF
DNA: TGTGCCAGCAGCGAATTAACTGGAAACACCATATATTTT

V: TRBV7-9
J: TRBJ2-7
D: TRBD1
size: -
CDR3: CASSFDRVTNEQYF
DNA: TGTGCCAGCAGCTTTGACAGGGTGACTAACGAGCAGTACTTC

V: TRBV19
J: TRBJ2-3
D: -
size: -
CDR3: CASSIGGPLDTQYF
DNA: TGTGCCAGTAGTATTGGGGGCCCATTAGATACGCAGTATTTT

V: TRBV14
J: TRBJ2-3
D: TRBD2
size: -
CDR3: CASSDDVAGAGTDTQYF
DNA: TGTGCCAGCAGCGATGATGTAGCGGGAGCTGGCACAGATACGCAGTATTTT

V: TRBV11-1
J: TRBJ1-4
D: -
size: -
CDR3: CASSFAGTNEKLFF
DNA: TGTGCCAGCAGCTTCGCGGGGACTAATGAAAAACTGTTTTTT

V: TRBV2
J: TRBJ1-2
D: -
size: -
CDR3: CASSEVEGVGYTF
DNA: TGTGCCAGCAGTGAAGTGGAGGGAGTTGGCTACACCTTC

V: TRBV28
J: TRBJ1-2
D: -
size: -
CDR3: CASSLGGVTNYGYTF
DNA: TGTGCCAGCAGTTTAGGGGGGGTAACTAACTATGGCTACACCTTC

V: TRBV2
J: TRBJ1-5
D: -
size: few
CDR3: CASSLGQIADQPQHF
DNA: TGTGCCAGCAGTTTGGGGCAGATAGCGGATCAGCCCCAGCATTTT

V: TRBV9
J: TRBJ1-1
D: TRBD1
size: few
CDR3: CASSPSTGVNTEAFF
DNA: TGTGCCAGCAGCCCCTCAACAGGGGTGAACACTGAAGCTTTCTTT

V: TRBV11-2
J: TRBJ1-6
D: -
size: once
CDR3: CASSLSNSPLHF
DNA: TGTGCCAGCAGCTTGAGTAATTCACCCCTCCACTTT

V: TRBV6-5
J: TRBJ2-7
D: TRBD1
size: few
CDR3: CASSYSTQGARYEQYF
DNA: TGTGCCAGCAGTTACTCGACGCAGGGGGCGCGGTACGAGCAGTACTTC

V: TRBV29-1
J: TRBJ1-1
D: -
size: -
CDR3: CSVEEWAGLNTEAFF
DNA: TGCAGCGTTGAAGAATGGGCAGGGTTGAACACTGAAGCTTTCTTT

V: TRBV9
J: TRBJ1-1
D: -
size: -
CDR3: CASSADSLTRVAFF
DNA: TGTGCCAGCAGCGCCGACTCCTTAACTAGGGTCGCTTTCTTT

V: TRBV5-4
J: TRBJ1-1
D: -
size: few
CDR3: CASSLGSGMNTEAFF
DNA: TGTGCCAGCAGCTTGGGGAGTGGTATGAACACTGAAGCTTTCTTT

V: TRBV7-8
J: TRBJ2-1
D: -
size: -
CDR3: CASSQGGAGDTYNEQFF
DNA: TGTGCCAGCAGCCAGGGGGGGGCAGGGGATACATACAATGAGCAGTTCTTC

V: TRBV2
J: TRBJ1-1
D: -
size: -
CDR3: CATTWQMNTEAFF
DNA: TGTGCCACCACGTGGCAGATGAACACTGAAGCTTTCTTT

V: TRBV4-1
J: TRBJ1-2
D: TRBD1
size: few
CDR3: CASSQAGDRGSQGYTF
DNA: TGCGCCAGCAGCCAAGCGGGAGACAGGGGAAGTCAGGGCTACACCTTC

V: TRBV18
J: TRBJ1-6
D: -
size: -
CDR3: CASSPPGQKNSPLHF
DNA: TGTGCCAGCTCACCACCCGGACAGAAAAATTCACCCCTCCACTTT

V: TRBV4-1
J: TRBJ1-1
D: TRBD1
size: -
CDR3: CASSQGPPRTGGTEAFF
DNA: TGCGCCAGCAGCCAAGGTCCCCCCCGGACAGGGGGCACTGAAGCTTTCTTT

V: TRBV5-4
J: TRBJ2-7
D: TRBD2
size: -
CDR3: CATHRSGATSYEQYF
DNA: TGTGCCACCCACCGTAGCGGGGCGACCTCCTACGAGCAGTACTTC

V: TRBV29-1
J: TRBJ2-5
D: -
size: -
CDR3: CSVEDREETQYF
DNA: TGCAGCGTTGAAGACCGGGAAGAGACCCAGTACTTC

V: TRBV2
J: TRBJ1-1
D: TRBD1
size: -
CDR3: CASSELTGTGEAFF
DNA: TGTGCCAGCAGTGAACTGACAGGGACGGGTGAAGCTTTCTTT

V: TRBV28
J: TRBJ1-2
D: -
size: once
CDR3: CVAGANYGYTF
DNA: TGTGTTGCAGGGGCCAACTATGGCTACACCTTC

V: TRBV2
J: TRBJ2-1
D: TRBD2
size: -
CDR3: CASRPLGLASGEQFF
DNA: TGTGCCAGCCGACCTCTGGGACTAGCGTCAGGTGAGCAGTTCTTC